These 27 T cell receptor beta chains were all obtained from the same sample, sequenced in a study of cytomegalovirus exposure and HLA in healthy donors. In the PCR, 60 Vbeta and 13 Jbeta primers were used. Some clones are missing from TCRdb's copy, which holds only in-frame ones; the method was immunoSEQ multiplex PCR. This sample's table has about 130,000 clones. Sequencing was performed on PBMCs. Source of these receptors: a woman aged 55-75 years in good health and CMV-seronegative.

This chain links TRBV18 with TRBJ2-3; 9 nucleotides match TRBD2. Germline lookup yields CDR1 KGHSH and CDR2 LQKENI. This CDR3 comprises 16 residues. V lost 3 bases and J lost 2; bases outside the gene matches: 6. CDR3 nucleotide sequence: TGTGCCAGCTCACCGGCTAGCGGGGCGCCCACAGATACGCAGTATTTT. The encoded protein is CASSPASGAPTDTQYF.

The gene calls are TRBV2 and TRBJ2-7, with 10 positions matching TRBD2. CDR1 is SNHLY and CDR2 is FYNNEI in the germline V gene. The CDR3 runs 14 residues. The V segment lost 5 bases and the J segment 3 bases; nucleotides outside the gene matches: 4. The CDR3 DNA is TGTGCCAGCAGTACCGGGACTAGCGACTACGAGCAGTACTTC. It is translated as CASSTGTSDYEQYF.

The rearrangement joins TRBV5-1 to TRBJ2-1; 10 bases align to TRBD2. The germline V gene encodes CDR1 SGHRS and CDR2 YFSETQ. This CDR3 is 16 amino acids long. With V trimmed by 3 bases and J by 4 bases, 7 bases remained unmatched. As DNA, the CDR3 is TGCGCCAGCAGCTCGCAAGCGGGGGGGGGATACAATGAGCAGTTCTTC. Translating gives CASSSQAGGGYNEQFF.

The J gene is TRBJ2-7, the V gene TRBV10-3, with a weak D call TRBD1 (6 bases). The V end was cut by 10 bases, the J end by 2 bases, with 18 bases between. Germline V gene sequence: CDR1 ENHRY, CDR2 SYGVKD. There are 14 residues in the CDR3. The CDR3 loop reads CASKQGQLPYEQYF. DNA for the CDR3: TGTGCCAGCAAGCAGGGGCAGCTACCCTACGAGCAGTACTTC.

J is TRBJ1-5 and V is TRBV2; 10 nucleotides match TRBD1. Germline lookup yields CDR1 SNHLY and CDR2 FYNNEI. V lost 5 bases, J lost 3 bases, and 4 bases stayed unmatched. The CDR3 is 15 amino acids. CDR3 sequence reads: CASSTTGGFNQPQHF. The CDR3 bases are TGTGCCAGCAGTACGACAGGGGGCTTCAATCAGCCCCAGCATTTT. Variable domain in full (rest from reference TRBV2 and TRBJ1-5): EPEVTQTPSHQVTQMGQEVILRCVPISNHLYFYWYRQILGQKVEFLVSFYNNEISEKSEIFDDQFSVERPDGSNFTLKIRSTKLEDSAMYFCASSTTGGFNQPQHFGDGTRLSIL.

The chain couples TRBV5-1 to TRBJ2-5; 9 bases line up with TRBD1. This CDR3 is built from 15 residues. CDR1 SGHRS and CDR2 YFSETQ come from the germline V gene. V trimming: 2 bases; J trimming: 0 bases; junction bases outside the gene matches: 2. The CDR3 coding sequence is TGCGCCAGCAGCTTCGGGACAGGGAACCAAGAGACCCAGTACTTC. It translates to CASSFGTGNQETQYF.

The rearrangement joins TRBV5-1 to TRBJ2-7; 8 bases align to TRBD1. The CDR3 is 14 residues long. The germline gives CDR1 SGHRS, CDR2 YFSETQ. V gave up 4 bases and J gave up 2 bases; unmatched junction bases: 5. The CDR3 DNA reads as TGCGCCAGCAGCACCGGGACAGGACCCTACGAGCAGTACTTC. It is translated as CASSTGTGPYEQYF.

This chain joins TRBV28 and TRBJ1-1, with D maybe TRBD1 (5 bases). The germline V gene has CDR1 MDHEN and CDR2 SYDVKM. The CDR3 length is 14 residues. Trimming took off 7 bases at V and 1 base at J, with 13 bases between the two ends. CDR3 sequence (DNA): TGTGCCAGCACCGCACTGACAGAGAACACTGAAGCTTTCTTT. It yields the protein CASTALTENTEAFF.

The V gene is TRBV10-3, the J gene TRBJ2-7, with 7 bases fitting TRBD1. CDR3 length equals 14 residues. Germline values: CDR1 ENHRY, CDR2 SYGVKD. The junction had 2 bases not matched to a gene; V was cut back by 1 base and J by 2 bases. The CDR3 DNA follows: TGTGCCATCAGTGAGTTAGGGGGCCCCTACGAGCAGTACTTC. This encodes CAISELGGPYEQYF.

V and J are TRBV5-4 and TRBJ2-2, with 9 bases that match TRBD2. Per germline, CDR1 SGHNT and CDR2 YYREEE (reference sequence). V was clipped by 2 bases and J by 0 bases; unmatched bases: 2. The CDR3 totals 16 residues. The CDR3: CASSLGGRANTGELFF. The CDR3 DNA reads TGTGCCAGCAGCTTAGGCGGGAGGGCGAACACCGGGGAGCTGTTTTTT. Full variable domain (rest looked up from reference TRBV5-4 and TRBJ2-2): ETGVTQSPTHLIKTRGQQVTLRCSSQSGHNTVSWYQQALGQGPQFIFQYYREEENGRGNFPPRFSGLQFPNYSSELNVNALELDDSALYLCASSLGGRANTGELFFGEGSRLTVL.

The chain employs TRBV19 and TRBJ1-4; a weak D match, TRBD1 (5 bases). The CDR3 runs 14 residues. The germline V gene encodes CDR1 LNHDA and CDR2 SQIVND (reference sequence). Trimming shortened V by 5 bases and J by 5 bases, and 12 bases separated the two germline ends. For the CDR3, the DNA is TGTGCCAGTAGTCTCAGGGACTTGAATGAAAAACTGTTTTTT. This sequence encodes CASSLRDLNEKLFF.

This chain links TRBV5-1 with TRBJ2-7; D ambiguous. Germline V gene data show CDR1 as SGHRS and CDR2 as YFSETQ. Trimming removed 0 bases at V and 5 bases at J, with 12 bases between. This CDR3 is built from 14 residues. CDR3 sequence (DNA): TGCGCCAGCAGCTTGGTCTCCAGGCTTGACGAGCAGTACTTC. It codes for CASSLVSRLDEQYF.

This rearrangement joins TRBV7-9 to TRBJ1-3; 9 nucleotides line up with TRBD1. The V gene's germline CDR1 is SEHNR and CDR2 FQNEAQ (reference sequence). J gave up 7 bases and V 10 bases, and 11 bases lay outside the gene matches. The length of the CDR3 is 14 residues. DNA for the CDR3: TGTGCCATCCAACCGGGACAGGGAAGTAACACCATATATTTT. Translated, it gives CAIQPGQGSNTIYF.

V usage is TRBV14 and J usage is TRBJ2-3, with 7 nucleotides matching TRBD2. Trimming took 6 bases from V and 4 from J; bases not matched to a gene: 10. The CDR3 extends over 15 amino acids. Looked up from germline, CDR1 is SGHDN and CDR2 is FVKESK. The CDR3 here is CASSSVAGAADTQYF. Written as DNA, the CDR3 is TGTGCCAGCAGTTCCGTGGCGGGAGCGGCAGATACGCAGTATTTT.

The CDR3 DNA sequence: TGTGCCAGCAGCTCGTCCAGGGTAGCCAAAAACATTCAGTACTTC. Translating gives CASSSSRVAKNIQYF. J is TRBJ2-4 and V is TRBV7-8, with D possibly TRBD1 on 5 matching bases. Germline V gene lookup returns CDR1 SGHVS and CDR2 FQNEAQ. CDR3 size: 15 residues. Deletions cut 4 bases from V and 0 bases from J, with 10 bases between. The variable domain in full, completed from reference TRBV7-8 and TRBJ2-4, reads GAGVSQSPRYKVAKRGQDVALRCDPISGHVSLFWYQQALGQGPEFLTYFQNEAQLDKSGLPSDRFFAERPEGSVSTLKIQRTQQEDSAVYLCASSSSRVAKNIQYFGAGTRLSVL.

The chain recombines TRBV5-1 with TRBJ2-3; weak D call: TRBD1 (6 bases). The CDR3 is made up of 16 amino acids. The V gene lost 2 bases and the J gene lost 6 bases, with 19 bases spanning the gap. Germline CDR1 and CDR2: SGHRS and YFSETQ. In DNA, the CDR3 is TGCGCCAGCAGCTTCGCCGGGACAACTGATTCGGATACGCAGTATTTT. The encoded protein is CASSFAGTTDSDTQYF.

The chain links TRBV7-6 to TRBJ2-2, with a tentative D call TRBD2 (6 bases). Looked up from germline, CDR1 is SGHVS and CDR2 is FNYEAQ. The CDR3 sequence is 20 residues long. V was trimmed by 2 bases and J by 0 bases, leaving 22 bases between them. CDR3 sequence reads: CASSLLTQIAGLANTGELFF. CDR3 nucleotide sequence: TGTGCCAGCAGCTTACTGACCCAAATTGCGGGGCTCGCGAACACCGGGGAGCTGTTTTTT.

The chain links TRBV5-4 to TRBJ2-1; TRBD1 matches at 12 bases. Trimming at V came to 4 bases and at J to 2 bases, leaving 7 bases not matched to a gene. CDR1 is SGHNT, CDR2 YYREEE, per germline (reference sequence). The CDR3 extends over 17 amino acids. CDR3 protein: CASSEGTGGAAYNEQFF. The CDR3 DNA reads as TGTGCCAGCAGCGAGGGGACAGGGGGCGCGGCCTACAATGAGCAGTTCTTC.

This chain uses TRBV19 with TRBJ2-5; D is perhaps TRBD2 (6 bases). From germline, CDR1 is LNHDA and CDR2 SQIVND (reference sequence). The germline V and J ends were trimmed by 3 bases and 5 bases, with 10 bases remaining between them. CDR3 size: 13 residues. CDR3 sequence: CASSIGGLETQYF. For the CDR3, the DNA is TGTGCCAGTAGTATTGGAGGGTTGGAGACCCAGTACTTC. Together with reference TRBV19 and TRBJ2-5, the CDR3 gives the full variable domain: DGGITQSPKYLFRKEGQNVTLSCEQNLNHDAMYWYRQDPGQGLRLIYYSQIVNDFQKGDIAEGYSVSREKKESFPLTVTSAQKNPTAFYLCASSIGGLETQYFGPGTRLLVL.

This chain uses TRBV6-1 with TRBJ2-3; TRBD2 matches at 11 bases. This CDR3 has 17 amino acids. V gave up 2 bases and J gave up 3 bases; unmatched junction bases: 7. Germline values: CDR1 MNHNS, CDR2 SASEGT. This CDR3 reads CASSELSGTSGTDTQYF. Here the CDR3 DNA reads TGTGCCAGCAGTGAACTAAGCGGGACTAGCGGTACAGATACGCAGTATTTT.

The gene calls are TRBV5-1 and TRBJ2-1, with 7 bases that match TRBD2. This CDR3 has 15 residues. V lost 3 bases to trimming and J lost 6 bases; unmatched junction nucleotides: 9. Germline assignment: CDR1 SGHRS and CDR2 YFSETQ. CDR3 in DNA: TGCGCCAGCAGCTCGGGTGCTAGCGGCCTCAATGAGCAGTTCTTC. Amino acid sequence: CASSSGASGLNEQFF. The whole variable domain, remainder taken from reference TRBV5-1 and TRBJ2-1, is KAGVTQTPRYLIKTRGQQVTLSCSPISGHRSVSWYQQTPGQGLQFLFEYFSETQRNKGNFPGRFSGRQFSNSRSEMNVSTLELGDSALYLCASSSGASGLNEQFFGPGTRLTVL.

The rearrangement joins TRBV30 to TRBJ2-1, with unresolved D. This CDR3 has 12 residues. Trimming pared 3 bases from V and 7 bases from J, leaving 10 bases between. Germline V gene data show CDR1 as GTSNPN and CDR2 as SVGIG (reference sequence). This CDR3 reads CAWRLGPNEQFF. CDR3 coding DNA: TGTGCCTGGAGGCTGGGCCCTAATGAGCAGTTCTTC. Together with reference TRBV30 and TRBJ2-1, the CDR3 gives the full variable domain: SQTIHQWPATLVQPVGSPLSLECTVEGTSNPNLYWYRQAAGRGLQLLFYSVGIGQISSEVPQNLSASRPQDRQFILSSKKLLLSDSGFYLCAWRLGPNEQFFGPGTRLTVL.

On this clone itself: Lacking the conserved final phenylalanine or tryptophan, this CDR3 likely reflects a read error. The DNA is omitted, as the CDR3 cannot be located on it reliably, and the CDR3 follows TCRdb's listing. This chain uses TRBV28 with TRBJ1-1. Germline assignment: CDR1 MDHEN and CDR2 SYDVKM. Ends included, the CDR3 has 14 residues. The CDR3 here is CASSSWRDAGEHPL.

The chain recombines TRBV5-4 with TRBJ2-7; 9 positions agree with TRBD1. Germline V gives CDR1 SGHNT, CDR2 YYREEE (reference sequence). The V and J ends lost 4 bases and 5 bases, in that order; junction bases with no gene match: 10. The CDR3 contains 15 residues. In DNA, the CDR3 is TGTGCCAGCAGCACACCGGGACAGGGTTACCACGAGCAGTACTTC. This translates into CASSTPGQGYHEQYF.

This rearrangement joins TRBV7-9 to TRBJ1-2, with 8 positions matching TRBD1. V was pared by 2 bases and J by 4 bases, with 3 bases of the junction left unmatched. Germline CDR1 SEHNR, CDR2 FQNEAQ (reference sequence). CDR3 length: 14 amino acids. The CDR3 nucleotides read TGTGCCAGCAGCTTACTGGGACAGGTCTATGGCTACACCTTC. Translated: CASSLLGQVYGYTF.

The CDR3 reads CASSLDQRSYNEQFF. The CDR3 region has the DNA TGTGCCAGCAGCTTGGACCAGCGGTCCTACAATGAGCAGTTCTTC. The chain employs TRBV5-4 and TRBJ2-1, with D possibly TRBD2 on 5 matching bases. V lost 0 bases and J lost 1, with 8 bases in between. Germline assignment: CDR1 SGHNT and CDR2 YYREEE (reference sequence). The CDR3 has 15 amino acids. Supplemented by reference TRBV5-4 and TRBJ2-1, the full variable domain reads ETGVTQSPTHLIKTRGQQVTLRCSSQSGHNTVSWYQQALGQGPQFIFQYYREEENGRGNFPPRFSGLQFPNYSSELNVNALELDDSALYLCASSLDQRSYNEQFFGPGTRLTVL.

V usage is TRBV5-4 and J usage is TRBJ1-1, with D maybe TRBD1 (6 bases). CDR1 and CDR2 from the germline V gene are SGHNT and YYREEE (reference sequence). CDR3 length: 15 amino acids. The ends were cut back, 4 bases at V and 1 base at J, with 14 bases in the middle. As DNA, the CDR3 is TGTGCCAGCAGCCCCCGGATAGGGGGGAACACTGAAGCTTTCTTT. Translation gives CASSPRIGGNTEAFF.